This entry lists 23 T cell receptor beta chains sequenced from one sample in a study of blood T cell repertoires in COVID-19 (dated by TCRdb to between 2020 and 2021). Receptors were amplified or captured by the immunoSEQ multiplex PCR assay. Drawn from immuneACCESS, this table holds only the in-frame rearrangements with V and J called that TCRdb kept. Clones are partly lost; checked studies trace under half to an unresolved V gene and leave the rest unexplained. The sample profile shows 100,000 to 150,000 clones; 85% to 90% of them were found once. Approximately 4.5% of the sample is held by the ten biggest clonotypes. Sequenced: peripheral blood. These receptors all come from a man in his 60s with COVID-19, enrolled during active disease.

The gene calls are TRBV6-5 and TRBJ2-1, with TRBD2 matching 9 bases. V shed 4 bases and J 0 bases; nucleotides not matched to a gene: 4. This CDR3 contains 16 residues. Per the germline V gene, CDR1 is MNHEY and CDR2 is SVGAGI. DNA of the CDR3: TGTGCCAGCAGTTCTGCGCGGGGGGGCTCCTACAATGAGCAGTTCTTC. This sequence encodes CASSSARGGSYNEQFF.

The gene calls are TRBV7-6 and TRBJ2-7; TRBD1 agrees at 8 bases. The germline V gene has CDR1 SGHVS and CDR2 FNYEAQ. This CDR3 has 14 amino acids. Trimming at V came to 4 bases and at J to 6 bases, leaving 8 bases not matched to a gene. The CDR3 is CASSSGQATGEQYF. For the CDR3, the DNA is TGTGCCAGCAGCTCGGGACAGGCCACGGGCGAGCAGTACTTC.

The chain employs TRBV5-6 and TRBJ2-2, with a tentative D call TRBD1 (5 bases). Trimming shortened V by 4 bases and J by 0 bases, and 10 bases separated the two germline ends. This CDR3 comprises 15 residues. The germline V gene has CDR1 SGHDT and CDR2 YYEEEE. CDR3 loop: CASSRLTANTGELFF. The CDR3 DNA reads as TGTGCCAGCAGCCGACTGACAGCGAACACCGGGGAGCTGTTTTTT.

This clone has only one observation. The chain employs TRBV19 and TRBJ1-5; D is unresolved. The CDR3 loop spans 11 amino acids. Trimming removed 8 bases at V and 15 bases at J, with 17 bases between. Germline V CDR1 and CDR2: LNHDA, SQIVND (reference sequence). This CDR3 reads CASVAGGPLHF. The CDR3 nucleotides read TGTGCCAGTGTCGCGGGAGGCCCCTTGCATTTT.

The CDR3 protein is CAWSSGQYNEQFF. In nucleotides, the CDR3 is TGTGCCTGGAGCTCGGGACAGTACAATGAGCAGTTCTTC. This rearrangement joins TRBV30 to TRBJ2-1; the match to TRBD1 covers 7 bases. CDR1 is GTSNPN, CDR2 SVGIG, per germline (reference sequence). With 3 bases clipped from V and 4 bases from J, the junction kept 3 bases outside the gene matches. The CDR3 has 13 residues.

This clone was picked up one time. This chain uses TRBV24-1 with TRBJ2-7; 7 bases match TRBD1. J gave up 4 bases and V 4 bases, and 3 bases lay outside the gene matches. This CDR3 is 13 amino acids long. Per the germline V gene, CDR1 is KGHDR and CDR2 is SFDVKD. CDR3 coding DNA: TGTGCCACCAGTGAAGGGGGCGGGTACGAGCAGTACTTC. It is translated as CATSEGGGYEQYF.

V is TRBV6-5 and J is TRBJ1-2; the match to TRBD1 covers 8 bases. CDR3 length: 13 amino acids. The junction had 4 bases not matched to a gene; V was cut back by 6 bases and J by 4 bases. Germline V gives CDR1 MNHEY, CDR2 SVGAGI. CDR3 DNA sequence: TGTGCCAGCAGACAGACAGGGGCCTATGGCTACACCTTC. It yields the protein CASRQTGAYGYTF.

The chain links TRBV30 to TRBJ1-4; D ambiguous. The CDR3 totals 12 residues. Deletions cut 4 bases from V and 11 bases from J, with 14 bases between. Germline CDR1 and CDR2: GTSNPN and SVGIG (reference sequence). The CDR3 coding sequence is TGTGCCTGGACCCCCACCGGAGGCAAACTGTTTTTT. It yields the protein CAWTPTGGKLFF.

The genes are TRBV3-1 (or the pseudogene TRBV3-2) and TRBJ2-2; 7 bases align to TRBD2. V dropped 4 bases and J dropped 0; count of bases not matched to a gene: 11. Germline loops: CDR1 LGHDT, CDR2 YNNKEL (reference sequence). This CDR3 spans 18 amino acids. CDR3 sequence reads: CASSPHASGTSNTGELFF. The CDR3 region has the DNA TGTGCCAGCAGCCCTCATGCTAGCGGAACTTCGAACACCGGGGAGCTGTTTTTT.

The chain uses TRBV12-2 and TRBJ1-3; the D call in the table, TRBD1, was not verified against the DNA. TRBV12-2 is a recognized pseudogene. The length of the CDR3 is 15 residues. In DNA, the CDR3 is TGTGCAAGTCCCCCTCCGGACAGCTCTGGAAACACCATATATTTT. Amino acids: CASPPPDSSGNTIYF.

V and J are TRBV2 and TRBJ2-7, with TRBD1 matching over 10 bases. V trimming: 7 bases; J trimming: 5 bases; junction bases outside the gene matches: 5. The germline V gene has CDR1 SNHLY and CDR2 FYNNEI. The CDR3 length is 13 residues. The CDR3 loop reads CASIRDRGDEQYF. Here the CDR3 DNA reads TGTGCCAGCATTCGGGACAGGGGAGACGAGCAGTACTTC.

This chain uses TRBV25-1 with TRBJ1-4; D gene uncertain. Germline V lookup: CDR1 MGHDK, CDR2 SYGVNS. The CDR3 extends over 12 amino acids. The CDR3 here is CASRATNEKLFF. The CDR3 region has the DNA TGTGCTTCCCGGGCAACTAATGAAAAACTGTTTTTT.

The rearrangement joins TRBV7-2 to TRBJ2-4; no definite D call. The V end lost 2 bases, the J end lost 5 bases, and 16 bases lay between the germline ends. CDR3 length equals 16 residues. Germline V gives CDR1 SGHTA, CDR2 FQGNSA. The CDR3 loop reads CASSLPLWANQNIQYF. CDR3 in DNA: TGTGCCAGCAGCTTACCGCTTTGGGCTAATCAAAACATTCAGTACTTC.

This clone was seen more than once but under ten times. The CDR3 loop is CASRSHGGALNTEAFF. In nucleotides, the CDR3 is TGTGCCAGCAGATCTCACGGCGGGGCTTTGAACACTGAAGCTTTCTTT. The rearrangement links TRBV5-6 to TRBJ1-1, with D possibly matching TRBD1 (5 bases). The germline gives CDR1 SGHDT, CDR2 YYEEEE. This CDR3 has 16 amino acids. Trimming pared 5 bases from V and 0 bases from J, leaving 17 bases between.

V gene TRBV4-1 combines with J gene TRBJ1-3; a weak D match, TRBD1 (6 bases). CDR3 length: 17 amino acids. Trimming stripped 0 bases from V and 0 bases from J, with 12 bases between. Germline V gives CDR1 MGHRA, CDR2 YSYEKL. In nucleotides, the CDR3 is TGCGCCAGCAGCCAAGAGAGACAGGCATTCTCTGGAAACACCATATATTTT. Encoded protein: CASSQERQAFSGNTIYF.

V is TRBV5-1 and J is TRBJ2-7; 9 bases match TRBD1. This CDR3 contains 15 residues. Germline values: CDR1 SGHRS, CDR2 YFSETQ. After removal of 2 bases from V and 7 bases from J, the junction contained 10 bases not matched to a gene. The CDR3 sequence: CASSLPGQGYREQYF. CDR3 in DNA: TGCGCCAGCAGCTTACCGGGACAGGGATATCGGGAGCAGTACTTC.

This CDR3 is CASSLAQVPYGYTF. The CDR3 bases are TGCGCCAGCAGCTTGGCGCAGGTGCCCTATGGCTACACCTTC. The J gene is TRBJ1-2, the V gene TRBV5-1; unclear D gene. Trimming stripped 0 bases from V and 4 bases from J, with 10 bases between. Germline V gene sequence: CDR1 SGHRS, CDR2 YFSETQ. The CDR3 is 14 amino acids.

The V call is TRBV19, the J call TRBJ2-5; TRBD2 matches 8 bases. Germline CDR1 and CDR2: LNHDA and SQIVND (reference sequence). The CDR3 is 13 amino acids. V lost 7 bases, J lost 5 bases, and 6 bases stayed unmatched. The CDR3 loop reads CASKGLGQETQYF. The CDR3 bases are TGTGCCAGTAAGGGACTAGGTCAGGAGACCCAGTACTTC.

The chain uses TRBV4-1 and TRBJ1-2; D call uncertain. Germline loops: CDR1 MGHRA, CDR2 YSYEKL. V was trimmed by 1 base and J by 2 bases, leaving 5 bases between them. This CDR3 is built from 13 residues. DNA of the CDR3: TGCGCCAGCAGCCAAGCACAGAACTATGGCTACACCTTC. This gives the protein CASSQAQNYGYTF.

This rearrangement joins TRBV11-3 to TRBJ1-1, with D possibly matching TRBD1 (5 bases). Germline V gene sequence: CDR1 SGHNT, CDR2 YENEEA. V gave up 2 bases and J gave up 2 bases, with 6 bases separating them. CDR3 length: 13 residues. The CDR3 reads CASSLRTNTEAFF. CDR3 bases: TGTGCCAGCAGCTTAAGGACAAACACTGAAGCTTTCTTT.

This CDR3 reads CASSHYKSNTEAFF. The CDR3 region has the DNA TGTGCCAGCAGCCATTATAAGAGTAACACTGAAGCTTTCTTT. The chain links TRBV7-2 to TRBJ1-1; no clear D. V was pared by 5 bases and J by 2 bases, with 12 bases between. The length of the CDR3 is 14 residues. Looked up from germline, CDR1 is SGHTA and CDR2 is FQGNSA. Together with reference TRBV7-2 and TRBJ1-1, the CDR3 gives the full variable domain: GAGVSQSPSNKVTEKGKDVELRCDPISGHTALYWYRQSLGQGLEFLIYFQGNSAPDKSGLPSDRFSAERTGGSVSTLTIQRTQQEDSAVYLCASSHYKSNTEAFFGQGTRLTVV.

V is TRBV7-2 and J is TRBJ1-5; TRBD1 matches at 8 bases. The CDR3 is made up of 14 amino acids. Trimming removed 4 bases from V and 3 bases from J; junction bases left unmatched: 2. The germline gives CDR1 SGHTA, CDR2 FQGNSA. In nucleotides, the CDR3 is TGTGCCAGCAGCTCCCAGGGGGCCAATCAGCCCCAGCATTTT. Residues: CASSSQGANQPQHF.

The sample holds many counts of this clone. The chain has TRBV2 and TRBJ1-6; 7 bases map to TRBD1. The J segment lost 10 bases and the V segment lost 3 bases, leaving 9 bases of the junction unmatched. Per germline, CDR1 SNHLY and CDR2 FYNNEI. This CDR3 is built from 15 residues. The chain's CDR3 is CASSEQTGSGSPLHF. CDR3 sequence (DNA): TGTGCCAGCAGTGAGCAGACAGGGTCGGGATCACCCCTCCACTTT.